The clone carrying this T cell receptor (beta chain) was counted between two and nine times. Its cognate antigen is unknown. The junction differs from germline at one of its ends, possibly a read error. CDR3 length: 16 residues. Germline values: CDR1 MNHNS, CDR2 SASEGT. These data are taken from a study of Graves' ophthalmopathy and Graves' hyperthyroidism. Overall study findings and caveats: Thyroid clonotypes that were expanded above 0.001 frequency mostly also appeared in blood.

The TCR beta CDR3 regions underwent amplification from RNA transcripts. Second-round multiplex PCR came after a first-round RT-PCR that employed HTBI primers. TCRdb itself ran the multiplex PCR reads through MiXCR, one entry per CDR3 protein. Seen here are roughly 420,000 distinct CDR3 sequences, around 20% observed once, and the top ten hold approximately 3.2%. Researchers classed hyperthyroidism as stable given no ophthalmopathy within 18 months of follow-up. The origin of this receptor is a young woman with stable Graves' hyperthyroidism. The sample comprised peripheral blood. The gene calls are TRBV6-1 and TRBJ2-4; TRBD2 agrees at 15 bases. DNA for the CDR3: TGTGCCAGCAGCCGCGGACTAGCGGGAGGGGGGGACATTAAGTACTTC. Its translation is CASSRGLAGGGDIKYF.